This is a list of T cell receptor beta chains from one sample in a study of T cell repertoires in cytomegalovirus infection. From the reads, TCRdb called clonotypes with MiXCR, one entry per CDR3 protein. The sample lists more than 350,000 distinct CDR3 sequences; approximately 30% were seen once. Sequencing was performed on PBMCs. The receptors derive from a human donor in good health (CMV status not recorded). Some clones in this sample may be carry-over from other donors' samples. Each CDR3 is given with its conserved first and last residue. A D gene is named only where the DNA matches it firmly. The size of a clone is reported for some rows only, either as once, few or many, or as a class for expanded clones.

v_call	clone_size	d_call	j_call	cdr3_aa	cdr3_nt
TRBV6-6	NA	NA	TRBJ1-2	CASSYSPQRGGYTF	TGTGCCAGCAGTTACTCTCCCCAGCGGGGAGGCTACACCTTC
TRBV6-5	few	NA	TRBJ1-2	CASSYSPGPNYGYTF	TGTGCCAGCAGTTACTCCCCGGGCCCCAACTATGGCTACACCTTC
TRBV24-1	NA	NA	TRBJ2-3	CATSDLPGPSDTQYF	TGTGCCACCAGTGATTTGCCGGGACCGTCAGATACGCAGTATTTT
TRBV11-2	NA	NA	TRBJ1-1	CASSPLGPKLNTEAFF	TGTGCCAGCAGCCCCCTGGGACCGAAATTGAACACTGAAGCTTTCTTT
TRBV28	NA	NA	TRBJ2-3	CASSSPIVTTDTQYF	TGTGCCAGCAGTTCCCCCATAGTTACCACAGATACGCAGTATTTT
TRBV2	NA	TRBD1	TRBJ1-1	CASRRDRATEAFF	TGTGCCAGCAGAAGGGACAGGGCCACTGAAGCTTTCTTT
TRBV7-6	few	TRBD2	TRBJ2-7	CASSLDFAGGTYEQYF	TGTGCCAGCAGCTTAGATTTCGCGGGGGGAACCTACGAGCAGTACTTC
TRBV7-6	many	NA	TRBJ2-3	CASSQSTDTQYF	TGTGCCAGCAGCCAGAGCACAGATACGCAGTATTTT
TRBV7-8	many	NA	TRBJ1-2	CASSLDPGNYGYTF	TGTGCCAGCAGCTTAGATCCAGGGAACTATGGCTACACCTTC
TRBV5-1	NA	NA	TRBJ1-5	CASSREGSQPQHF	TGCGCCAGCAGTCGGGAGGGGAGTCAGCCCCAGCATTTT
TRBV20-1	NA	TRBD2	TRBJ2-5	CSAPLAGPRETQYF	TGCAGTGCCCCACTAGCGGGCCCCCGTGAGACCCAGTACTTC
TRBV5-6	NA	NA	TRBJ2-7	CASRMRGGTYEQYF	TGTGCCAGCCGGATGAGGGGGGGGACCTACGAGCAGTACTTC
TRBV27	NA	TRBD1	TRBJ1-2	CASSPTPTGVEGYTF	TGTGCCAGCAGTCCAACCCCGACAGGGGTGGAAGGCTACACCTTC
TRBV29-1	NA	TRBD2	TRBJ2-1	CSVVGERGALWDEQLF	TGCAGCGTTGTGGGTGAGCGGGGGGCCCTCTGGGATGAGCAGTTATTC
TRBV6-1	few	TRBD2	TRBJ2-1	CASSERLAGGGTEQFF	TGTGCCAGCAGTGAACGTCTAGCGGGGGGGGGCACTGAGCAGTTCTTC
TRBV12-3/TRBV12-4	many	NA	TRBJ1-1	CASSFVRVTEAFF	TGTGCCAGCAGTTTTGTGAGGGTGACTGAAGCTTTCTTT
TRBV11-2	few	NA	TRBJ2-1	CASSLNGGRSYEQFF	TGTGCCAGCAGCTTAAACGGGGGGCGGTCCTATGAGCAGTTCTTC
TRBV20-1	NA	TRBD1	TRBJ1-6	CSARRTGQSSYNSPLHF	TGCAGTGCTAGGAGGACAGGGCAGAGCTCCTATAATTCACCCCTCCACTTT
TRBV7-9	few	NA	TRBJ2-7	CASSLLDSLQYF	TGTGCCAGCAGCTTATTGGACTCGTTGCAGTACTTC
TRBV5-1	few	TRBD2	TRBJ2-1	CASSLASGAYNEQFF	TGCGCCAGCAGCTTGGCCAGCGGGGCCTACAATGAGCAGTTCTTC
TRBV24-1	NA	TRBD2	TRBJ2-1	CATFQIAGRSSYNEQFF	TGTGCCACCTTCCAAATAGCGGGCCGGAGCTCCTACAATGAGCAGTTCTTC
TRBV4-3	many	TRBD1	TRBJ1-2	CASSQVTTGPNYGYTF	TGCGCCAGCAGCCAAGTAACGACAGGGCCAAACTATGGCTACACCTTC
TRBV6-5	NA	TRBD1	TRBJ1-5	CASRKSGTVHQPQHF	TGTGCCAGCAGAAAATCCGGGACAGTTCATCAGCCCCAGCATTTT
TRBV7-7	few	NA	TRBJ1-1	CASSASPATEAFF	TGTGCCAGCAGCGCATCCCCGGCCACTGAAGCTTTCTTT
TRBV5-6	NA	NA	TRBJ2-1	CASSPEGVEQFF	TGTGCCAGCAGCCCTGAGGGCGTTGAGCAGTTCTTC
TRBV7-6	many	NA	TRBJ2-7	CASSSIVSYEQYF	TGTGCCAGCAGCTCAATTGTCTCCTACGAGCAGTACTTC
TRBV7-6	NA	TRBD1	TRBJ2-2	CASSSGTEYIGELFF	TGTGCCAGCAGCTCCGGGACAGAATACATCGGGGAGCTGTTTTTT
TRBV7-2	NA	TRBD2	TRBJ2-5	CASSPTGGGEIQYF	TGTGCCAGCTCCCCTACGGGAGGGGGAGAGATCCAGTACTTC
TRBV6-6	NA	TRBD1	TRBJ1-2	CASSTTGVLAYGYTF	TGTGCCAGCAGTACAACAGGGGTTTTAGCCTATGGCTACACCTTC
TRBV2	few	NA	TRBJ1-2	CASRSDAYGYTF	TGTGCCAGCAGATCGGACGCCTATGGCTACACCTTC
TRBV7-8	NA	NA	TRBJ1-1	CASSLASTGNTEAFF	TGTGCCAGCAGCCTCGCCTCGACAGGGAACACTGAAGCTTTCTTT
TRBV3-2	NA	NA	TRBJ2-7	CASSLFPLEQYF	TGTGCCAGCAGCCTATTCCCCCTTGAGCAGTACTTC
TRBV7-6	NA	NA	TRBJ1-1	CASSLGTLRNTEAFF	TGTGCCAGCAGCTTAGGCACCCTCCGGAACACTGAAGCTTTCTTT
TRBV4-1	NA	NA	TRBJ1-4	CASSQVLGAGGRDEKLFF	TGCGCCAGCAGCCAAGTCTTAGGCGCGGGGGGGAGGGATGAAAAACTGTTTTTT
TRBV12-3/TRBV12-4	few	TRBD2	TRBJ2-3	CASSFPSGGYTDTQYF	TGTGCCAGCAGTTTCCCTAGCGGGGGATACACAGATACGCAGTATTTT
TRBV11-2	few	NA	TRBJ2-7	CASSFGPTRYEQYF	TGTGCCAGCAGCTTCGGTCCGACGAGGTACGAGCAGTACTTC
TRBV29-1	NA	NA	TRBJ2-7	CSVGGRVSSEQYF	TGCAGCGTGGGAGGACGGGTATCCTCCGAGCAGTACTTC
TRBV28	few	NA	TRBJ1-4	CASSLPGQLATNEKLFF	TGTGCCAGCAGTTTACCGGGCCAGCTAGCAACTAATGAAAAACTGTTTTTT
TRBV5-8	NA	TRBD2	TRBJ2-3	CASSFRLASATDTQYF	TGTGCCAGCAGCTTTCGACTAGCCTCCGCCACAGATACGCAGTATTTT
TRBV5-5	NA	TRBD2	TRBJ2-5	CASSLGLLAGGRETQYF	TGTGCCAGCAGCTTGGGGCTACTAGCGGGGGGACGAGAGACCCAGTACTTC
TRBV5-1	few	TRBD1	TRBJ1-3	CASSRTGTGGNTIYF	TGCGCCAGCAGCCGGACAGGGACGGGTGGAAACACCATATATTTT
TRBV24-1	NA	NA	TRBJ1-5	CATSDLSNQPQHF	TGTGCCACCAGTGATTTGAGCAATCAGCCCCAGCATTTT
TRBV7-6	few	NA	TRBJ1-6	CASSPLGGVGSPLHF	TGTGCCAGCAGCCCTCTGGGAGGGGTGGGATCACCCCTCCACTTT
TRBV12-3/TRBV12-4	many	TRBD2	TRBJ2-2	CASSLITGTKNTGELFF	TGTGCCAGCAGTTTAATTACCGGGACTAAGAACACCGGGGAGCTGTTTTTT
TRBV6-6	NA	NA	TRBJ1-4	CASSRTDATNGKLFF	TGTGCCAGCAGTAGGACTGATGCAACTAATGGAAAACTGTTTTTT
TRBV5-1	NA	TRBD1	TRBJ1-5	CASSRDRGWPQHF	TGCGCCAGCAGCCGGGACAGGGGATGGCCCCAGCATTTT
TRBV6-2/TRBV6-3	few	TRBD2	TRBJ2-3	CASSYPGLAASPPNTQYF	TGTGCCAGCAGTTACCCGGGACTAGCGGCCAGCCCACCCAATACGCAGTATTTT
TRBV5-6	NA	NA	TRBJ2-5	CASSPDSVGETQYF	TGTGCCAGCAGCCCGGACAGTGTGGGGGAGACCCAGTACTTC
TRBV4-1	NA	NA	TRBJ2-1	CASSQDGGWNNEQFF	TGCGCCAGCAGCCAAGATGGGGGCTGGAACAACGAGCAGTTCTTC
TRBV7-2	many	NA	TRBJ2-2	CASSLIATGELFF	TGTGCCAGCAGCTTAATCGCCACCGGGGAGCTGTTTTTT
TRBV7-2	few	NA	TRBJ2-5	CASSLYGATTRETQYF	TGTGCCAGCAGCTTATATGGGGCGACCACGAGAGAGACCCAGTACTTC